These T cell receptor beta chains were read from a single sample in a study of blood T cell repertoires in COVID-19. Sequenced by immunoSEQ multiplex PCR; TCRdb stores in-frame clones only, minus some. The sample shows some 120,000 clones, 81% of them seen only once. The sample was peripheral blood. These receptor sequences come from a human donor in a cohort sampled during active COVID-19. Each CDR3 is given with its conserved first and last residue. Fields, in order: clone size, V gene, D gene, J gene, CDR3 protein, CDR3 DNA. The D gene is left open where the match is weak. The size of a clone is reported for some rows only, either as once, few or many, or as a class for expanded clones.

abundance: .
v_gene: TRBV19
d_gene: TRBD2
j_gene: TRBJ2-7
CDR3aa: CASSISAGGNYEQYF
CDR3nt: TGTGCCAGTAGTATCTCGGCGGGAGGAAACTACGAGCAGTACTTC

abundance: once
v_gene: TRBV5-6
d_gene: TRBD2
j_gene: TRBJ2-7
CDR3aa: CASSLDPGGVSYEQYF
CDR3nt: TGTGCCAGCAGCTTGGATCCGGGAGGGGTTTCGTACGAGCAGTACTTC

abundance: .
v_gene: TRBV5-4
d_gene: .
j_gene: TRBJ1-1
CDR3aa: CASSLLQSGEAFF
CDR3nt: TGTGCCAGCAGCTTGTTACAGTCCGGTGAAGCTTTCTTT

abundance: few
v_gene: TRBV30
d_gene: TRBD1
j_gene: TRBJ1-2
CDR3aa: CAWSGTAYGYTF
CDR3nt: TGTGCCTGGAGCGGGACAGCCTATGGCTACACCTTC

abundance: .
v_gene: TRBV19
d_gene: .
j_gene: TRBJ2-6
CDR3aa: CASRMPGLSGANVLTF
CDR3nt: TGTGCCAGTAGGATGCCAGGCCTCTCTGGGGCCAACGTCCTGACTTTC

abundance: .
v_gene: TRBV10-2
d_gene: TRBD1
j_gene: TRBJ2-6
CDR3aa: CASRGQLSGANVLTF
CDR3nt: TGCGCCAGCAGGGGACAGCTCTCTGGGGCCAACGTCCTGACTTTC

abundance: once
v_gene: TRBV20-1
d_gene: .
j_gene: TRBJ1-4
CDR3aa: CSASGVEKLFF
CDR3nt: TGCAGTGCGTCCGGGGTCGAAAAACTGTTTTTT

abundance: .
v_gene: TRBV7-9
d_gene: .
j_gene: TRBJ1-1
CDR3aa: CASTKDSRAFF
CDR3nt: TGTGCCAGCACCAAAGACAGTAGAGCTTTCTTT

abundance: once
v_gene: TRBV6-1
d_gene: .
j_gene: TRBJ2-7
CDR3aa: CASSEAVQSSYEQYF
CDR3nt: TGTGCCAGCAGTGAAGCGGTACAAAGCTCCTACGAGCAGTACTTC

abundance: few
v_gene: TRBV3-1/TRBV3-2
d_gene: TRBD2
j_gene: TRBJ2-5
CDR3aa: CASSRGLAGGQQETQYF
CDR3nt: TGTGCCAGCAGCCGGGGACTAGCGGGGGGTCAGCAAGAGACCCAGTACTTC

abundance: .
v_gene: TRBV6-5
d_gene: .
j_gene: TRBJ1-1
CDR3aa: CASNPTGQGTEAFF
CDR3nt: TGTGCCAGCAATCCCACAGGGCAGGGCACTGAAGCTTTCTTT

abundance: .
v_gene: TRBV3-1/TRBV3-2
d_gene: .
j_gene: TRBJ1-6
CDR3aa: CASSQGAPSGGYNSPLHF
CDR3nt: TGTGCCAGCAGCCAAGGGGCGCCCTCAGGTGGCTATAATTCACCCCTCCACTTT

abundance: .
v_gene: TRBV6-2/TRBV6-3
d_gene: TRBD2
j_gene: TRBJ2-7
CDR3aa: CASSSLALTYEQYF
CDR3nt: TGTGCCAGCAGTTCACTAGCGCTAACCTACGAGCAGTACTTC

abundance: .
v_gene: TRBV14
d_gene: .
j_gene: TRBJ2-7
CDR3aa: CASSQRTIQYF
CDR3nt: TGTGCCAGCAGCCAACGGACTATACAGTACTTC

abundance: .
v_gene: TRBV7-9
d_gene: .
j_gene: TRBJ1-2
CDR3aa: CASSLPPGGNYGYTF
CDR3nt: TGTGCCAGCAGCTTACCCCCGGGAGGCAACTATGGCTACACCTTC

abundance: .
v_gene: TRBV4-2
d_gene: TRBD2
j_gene: TRBJ2-3
CDR3aa: CASSQFGLAGDTDTQYF
CDR3nt: TGTGCCAGCAGCCAGTTCGGACTAGCGGGAGACACAGATACGCAGTATTTT

abundance: .
v_gene: TRBV13
d_gene: TRBD1
j_gene: TRBJ2-2
CDR3aa: CASSARFRDREVGELFF
CDR3nt: TGTGCCAGCAGCGCAAGATTCCGGGACAGGGAGGTCGGGGAGCTGTTTTTT

abundance: .
v_gene: TRBV28
d_gene: TRBD1
j_gene: TRBJ2-7
CDR3aa: CASSYAGTGYEQYF
CDR3nt: TGTGCCAGCAGTTACGCCGGGACAGGGTACGAGCAGTACTTC

abundance: .
v_gene: TRBV9
d_gene: TRBD1
j_gene: TRBJ1-4
CDR3aa: CASSAEGRGRVDEKLFF
CDR3nt: TGTGCCAGCAGCGCAGAAGGCAGGGGGCGCGTCGATGAAAAACTGTTTTTT

abundance: .
v_gene: TRBV28
d_gene: .
j_gene: TRBJ1-3
CDR3aa: CASSWGRRGSGNTIYF
CDR3nt: TGTGCCAGCAGTTGGGGTCGCCGGGGATCCGGAAACACCATATATTTT

abundance: .
v_gene: TRBV18
d_gene: TRBD1
j_gene: TRBJ1-5
CDR3aa: CASSPATGNQPQHF
CDR3nt: TGTGCCAGCTCACCAGCGACAGGGAATCAGCCCCAGCATTTT

abundance: .
v_gene: TRBV29-1
d_gene: TRBD1
j_gene: TRBJ1-5
CDR3aa: CSVKPSGGAGNQPQHF
CDR3nt: TGCAGCGTGAAACCTTCAGGGGGCGCGGGCAATCAGCCCCAGCATTTT

abundance: .
v_gene: TRBV9
d_gene: TRBD2
j_gene: TRBJ2-5
CDR3aa: CASSVDTGLVGETQYF
CDR3nt: TGTGCCAGCAGCGTAGACACGGGACTAGTGGGCGAGACCCAGTACTTC

abundance: .
v_gene: TRBV7-6
d_gene: .
j_gene: TRBJ2-5
CDR3aa: CASSQDPRGTQYF
CDR3nt: TGTGCCAGCAGTCAGGACCCTCGGGGGACCCAGTACTTC

abundance: once
v_gene: TRBV24-1
d_gene: TRBD1
j_gene: TRBJ2-3
CDR3aa: CATSDPGTGGTDTQYF
CDR3nt: TGTGCCACCAGTGATCCCGGGACAGGGGGCACAGATACGCAGTATTTT